The T cell receptor (beta chain) described here comes from a study of regulatory T cells in long-lasting Graves disease. CDR3 length equals 12 residues. Germline CDR1 is GTSNPN and CDR2 is SVGIG (reference sequence). V lost 2 bases and J lost 4, with 9 bases in between. CDR3-region Arm-PCR and iRepertoire HTBI primers produced the TCR beta libraries. One entry per CDR3 protein, called by TCRdb with MiXCR from the multiplex PCR reads. The table has 400,000 to 500,000 distinct CDR3 sequences, around 15% seen once. The sample holds many counts of this clonotype. Time point given: newly diagnosed GD, antithyroid drugs for less than 3 months. PBMC-derived RNA was used for the TCR library. These data were also filed under a second study, of T cells in Graves' hyperthyroidism and ophthalmopathy.

The source material was peripheral blood mononuclear cells (PBMCs), sampled at new diagnosis, from a patient treated with antithyroid drugs. The origin of this receptor is a woman between 18 and 29 years old with Graves disease. The chain is built from TRBV30 and TRBJ2-7; a possible D gene is TRBD1 (5 bases). The CDR3 protein is CAWSQGNYEQYF. The CDR3 nucleotides are TGTGCCTGGAGTCAGGGCAATTACGAGCAGTACTTC.